This record covers a single T cell receptor (beta chain). Its antigen is not known. This record comes from a study of cytomegalovirus exposure and HLA in healthy donors. Study conclusions and caveats: Most TCR sequences were seen very rarely across donors, but some public TCRs occurred in many.

60 Vbeta and 13 Jbeta primers were used in PCR. Clones were read by immunoSEQ multiplex PCR, and TCRdb kept only the in-frame ones, dropping some. The profile shows roughly 180,000 clones, 75% to 80% of them singletons. This CDR3 has 10 amino acids. From germline, CDR1 is SGHDN and CDR2 FVKESK. Trimming pared 10 bases from V and 12 bases from J, leaving 15 bases between. The TCR comes from a woman between 25 and 40 years old in good health and CMV-seropositive. Sequencing was done on a sample of PBMCs. V gene TRBV14 combines with J gene TRBJ1-2; D remains unclear. This CDR3 is CANPTQTDTF. In nucleotides, the CDR3 is TGTGCCAACCCCACCCAGACTGACACCTTC. The complete variable domain, with remaining parts taken from reference TRBV14 and TRBJ1-2, reads EAGVTQFPSHSVIEKGQTVTLRCDPISGHDNLYWYRRVMGKEIKFLLHFVKESKQDESGMPNNRFLAERTGGTYSTLKVQPAELEDSGVYFCANPTQTDTFGSGTRLTVV.